The 20 T cell receptor beta chains in this list originate from one sample, sequenced in a study of naive and memory T cell subsets (dated by TCRdb to 2015 to 2018). The library was produced with UMI-ligation and nested PCR. Sequenced on an Illumina MiSeq. The beta constant-region primer was an equimolar mix of two oligonucleotides covering both TRBC1 and TRBC2. Four rounds of PCR were used to amplify ligated cDNA, with nested alpha and beta constant-region primers being used together with the SP2 primer. TCRdb ran its own pipeline on the public reads, namely fastp trimming at Q25 and MiXCR clone calling, and kept in-frame beta chains. Rows with a matching CDR3 protein are joined into one entry that keeps the most common DNA and genes. Here the sample has 95,000 to 150,000 distinct CDR3 sequences; over 30% occur a single time. The ten largest make up 0.75% to 1% of the sample. The sample comprised central memory CD4+ T cells from blood. The sample's cell subset or site label, in plain terms: central memory, CD45RA- CD27+. These TCRs come from a human donor in good health.

The chain carries TRBV5-4 and TRBJ2-1; 9 nucleotides match TRBD2. CDR3 size: 16 residues. Germline CDR1 SGHNT, CDR2 YYREEE (reference sequence). Trimming cost V 4 bases and J 9 bases; bases outside gene matches: 14. The CDR3 is CASSPGGSGSFGEQFF. CDR3 DNA sequence: TGTGCCAGCAGCCCCGGTGGTAGCGGGAGTTTTGGTGAGCAGTTCTTC.

This clonotype was seen more than once but under ten times. The rearrangement joins TRBV30 to TRBJ2-6; D is undetermined. V shed 5 bases and J shed 0 bases, with 5 bases lying between them. Germline lookup yields CDR1 GTSNPN and CDR2 SVGIG (reference sequence). This CDR3 spans 13 amino acids. Here the CDR3 reads CAWAVSGANVLTF. CDR3 nucleotide sequence: TGTGCCTGGGCGGTCTCTGGGGCCAACGTCCTGACTTTC.

The chain links TRBV7-6 to TRBJ2-7; TRBD2 is a possible D gene (5 bases). The germline CDR1 and CDR2 sequences are SGHVS and FNYEAQ. The CDR3 runs to 16 residues. V gave up 5 bases and J gave up 5 bases, with 22 bases separating them. The CDR3 region is CASSLRGGSPRHEQYF. In DNA, the CDR3 is TGTGCCAGCAGCCTGAGAGGCGGGTCACCGCGGCACGAGCAGTACTTC.

This clonotype occurred a few times. This chain connects TRBV12-3 or TRBV12-4 to TRBJ2-1; possible D gene TRBD2, 6 bases. CDR3 length equals 15 residues. V was clipped by 2 bases and J by 5 bases, with 13 bases between them. For the CDR3, the DNA is TGTGCCAGCAGTTTAAAGGGACTCCAGAACAATGAGCAGTTCTTC. Amino acid sequence: CASSLKGLQNNEQFF.

This clonotype was recorded a few times. This chain links TRBV7-9 with TRBJ2-1; perhaps D is TRBD1 or TRBD2 (5 bases each). Per germline, CDR1 SEHNR and CDR2 FQNEAQ (reference sequence). CDR3 length: 17 residues. V gave up 2 bases and J gave up 4 bases, with 18 bases separating them. The CDR3 nucleotides read TGTGCCAGCAGCTTAAATTTTCGGGGCGGAAGATACAATGAGCAGTTCTTC. Amino acids: CASSLNFRGGRYNEQFF.

The rearrangement links TRBV9 to TRBJ2-1; 7 bases fit TRBD2. CDR1 SGDLS and CDR2 YYNGEE come from the germline V gene. Trimming took 0 bases from V and 6 from J; bases not matched to a gene: 3. This CDR3 has 14 residues. CDR3 loop: CASSVAGGGNEQFF. CDR3 nucleotide sequence: TGTGCCAGCAGCGTAGCGGGAGGAGGCAATGAGCAGTTCTTC.

This clonotype was found a few times. The rearrangement links TRBV29-1 to TRBJ2-1; D is unresolved. CDR1 and CDR2 (germline): SQVTM, ANQGSEA. V lost 5 bases and J lost 4, with 12 bases in between. The CDR3 length is 13 residues. This CDR3 is CSVTASRYNEQFF. As DNA, the CDR3 is TGCAGCGTTACAGCCTCAAGATACAATGAGCAGTTCTTC.

The CDR3 loop reads CASSSFAGGGTDTQYF. The CDR3 nucleotides read TGTGCCAGCAGCTCATTCGCGGGAGGAGGCACAGATACGCAGTATTTT. The J gene is TRBJ2-3, the V gene TRBV6-2 or TRBV6-3, with 8 bases matching TRBD2. The CDR3 is made up of 16 amino acids. The germline V gene has CDR1 MNHEY and CDR2 SVGEGT. V was pared by 6 bases and J by 1 base, with 9 bases of the junction left unmatched.

Sample share makes this clonotype medium-sized. The rearrangement links TRBV28 to TRBJ1-2, with D perhaps matching TRBD1 (5 bases). V was trimmed by 5 bases and J by 0 bases, leaving 13 bases between them. CDR3 length equals 15 residues. Per germline, CDR1 MDHEN and CDR2 SYDVKM. The CDR3 DNA reads TGTGCCAGCAGTCTCTACAGGACTACTAACTATGGCTACACCTTC. Amino acids: CASSLYRTTNYGYTF.

For the CDR3, the DNA is TGTGCCAGCAGTTTTTCGGCCTACAATCAGCCCCAGCATTTT. Protein sequence: CASSFSAYNQPQHF. J is TRBJ1-5 and V is TRBV28; no clear D. This CDR3 has 14 residues. V gave up 3 bases and J gave up 3 bases, with 9 bases separating them. Germline CDR1 and CDR2: MDHEN and SYDVKM.

V is TRBV29-1 and J is TRBJ2-1, with D possibly being TRBD1 (6 bases). Germline CDR1 reads SQVTM; CDR2 reads ANQGSEA. CDR3 length equals 12 residues. V dropped 7 bases and J dropped 7 bases, with 14 bases sitting between them. The CDR3 here is CSAPEGVNEQFF. The CDR3 bases are TGCAGCGCCCCTGAGGGGGTTAATGAGCAGTTCTTC.

The V gene is TRBV28, the J gene TRBJ1-2, with 10 positions matching TRBD1. Germline V CDR1 and CDR2: MDHEN, SYDVKM. This CDR3 contains 16 residues. V was clipped by 2 bases and J by 2 bases; unmatched bases: 5. The CDR3 DNA follows: TGTGCCAGCAGTTTAGGTGGGACAGGGGCCAACTATGGCTACACCTTC. Its protein is CASSLGGTGANYGYTF.

The chain uses TRBV7-2 and TRBJ2-7, with D possibly being TRBD1 (5 bases). This CDR3 spans 14 amino acids. Germline lookup yields CDR1 SGHTA and CDR2 FQGNSA. V was trimmed by 1 base and J by 6 bases, leaving 13 bases between them. CDR3 amino acids: CASSLVSREGEQYF. The DNA for the CDR3 is TGTGCCAGCAGCTTAGTTTCCAGGGAAGGCGAGCAGTACTTC.

The rearrangement uses TRBV28 and TRBJ2-1, with 7 positions matching TRBD1. The germline V gene has CDR1 MDHEN and CDR2 SYDVKM. The CDR3 consists of 14 residues. The trim removed 4 bases at V and 3 bases at J, leaving 3 bases unmatched. Here the CDR3 DNA reads TGTGCCAGCAGTTCACGGACAGGCTACAATGAGCAGTTCTTC. Its protein is CASSSRTGYNEQFF.

The sample holds a few counts of this clonotype. This chain connects TRBV4-2 to TRBJ2-7, with D possibly being TRBD1 (5 bases). CDR1 and CDR2 (germline): LGHNA, YNFKEQ. This CDR3 has 15 amino acids. Deletions cut 0 bases from V and 1 base from J, with 10 bases between. Here the CDR3 DNA reads TGTGCCAGCAGCCAAGATACAGGTTCTTCCTACGAGCAGTACTTC. Its protein is CASSQDTGSSYEQYF.

The chain links TRBV19 to TRBJ1-2; a weak D match, TRBD1 (5 bases). The CDR3 consists of 15 residues. Germline lookup yields CDR1 LNHDA and CDR2 SQIVND (reference sequence). V lost 5 bases and J 7 bases, leaving 20 bases between the germline ends. As DNA, the CDR3 is TGTGCCAGTAGTTGGAAGGTTTCCTTAGGGGCTGGCTACACCTTC. Its protein product is CASSWKVSLGAGYTF.

The chain uses TRBV20-1 and TRBJ1-2, with 8 bases aligning to TRBD1. The CDR3 is made up of 14 amino acids. The V and J ends lost 1 base and 5 bases, in that order; junction bases with no gene match: 6. CDR1 and CDR2 (germline): DFQATT, SNEGSKA (reference sequence). The CDR3 coding sequence is TGCAGTGCTAGAGCAACAGGGGGTTGGTATGGCTACACCTTC. Protein sequence: CSARATGGWYGYTF.

At least ten counts were recorded for this clonotype. The chain couples TRBV28 to TRBJ2-7; 10 bases map to TRBD2. Germline CDR1 and CDR2: MDHEN and SYDVKM. The CDR3 is 17 amino acids. Losses at the gene ends were 1 base for V and 2 bases for J; bases not matched to a gene: 8. CDR3 sequence reads: CASSLSALAGAPYEQYF. The CDR3 DNA sequence: TGTGCCAGCAGTTTATCTGCCCTAGCGGGGGCCCCCTACGAGCAGTACTTC.

This clonotype was seen a few times. The chain recombines TRBV5-1 with TRBJ1-3; TRBD1 matches 7 bases. The germline gives CDR1 SGHRS, CDR2 YFSETQ. This CDR3 contains 17 residues. Trimming removed 4 bases from V and 0 bases from J; junction bases left unmatched: 10. DNA of the CDR3: TGCGCCAGCAGCAGAATATCCGGGACAGTCTCTGGAAACACCATATATTTT. This gives the protein CASSRISGTVSGNTIYF.

V and J are TRBV6-5 and TRBJ1-5; D uncertain. The germline CDR1 and CDR2 sequences are MNHEY and SVGAGI. This CDR3 is built from 14 residues. Trimming stripped 8 bases from V and 0 bases from J, with 11 bases between. The CDR3 protein is CASSRGFSNQPQHF. In DNA, the CDR3 is TGTGCCAGCTCGAGAGGTTTTAGCAATCAGCCCCAGCATTTT.